This T cell receptor (beta chain) was identified in a study of identical twins. The V end was cut by 2 bases, the J end by 7 bases, with 6 bases between. CDR3 length: 11 residues. Germline V gene lookup returns CDR1 DFQATT and CDR2 SNEGSKA (reference sequence). TCRdb re-called the 5' RACE reads through MiXCR, storing one row per CDR3 protein. The repertoire holds over 600,000 distinct CDR3 sequences, with 21% as singletons. The same data also contributed to another study, on T cells expressing NK-cell markers. This second report adds: It was from sorted CD3+CD56+NKG2C+, CD3+CD56+NKG2C- and CD3+CD56-NKG2C+ T cells that TCR beta repertoires came. Eight donors were sequenced, seven testing HCMV-seropositive and one testing seronegative.

Sequenced: PBMCs. The chain joins TRBV20-1 to TRBJ2-1; unclear D gene. This clonotype was obtained from a woman in her late teens or twenties in good health. The CDR3 nucleotides are TGCAGTGCTAGAACCGTTAATGAGCAGTTCTTC. Translating it yields CSARTVNEQFF.